In this sample, the clone carrying this T cell receptor (beta chain) turned up a few times. The antigen is not known. The entry originates in a study of early T cells in non-severe SARS-CoV-2 infection. About the research overall: With bulk RNA from unsorted whole blood as input, sequencing yielded unpaired chains. Study-wide findings and caveats: Private and CD4 specificities were missed by VDJdb matching, skewed to anti-spike CD8.

Individual cDNA molecules received unique molecular identifiers. MiXCR, applied by TCRdb to the 5' RACE reads, yields one record per CDR3 protein. The sample lists 55,000 to 75,000 distinct CDR3 sequences; roughly a tenth were seen once. The CDR3 length is 17 residues. The V gene end was trimmed by 1 base and the J gene end by 3 bases; junction bases not matched to a gene: 7. Germline lookup yields CDR1 KGHSH and CDR2 LQKENI. The receptor was derived from an adult who was a healthcare worker with PCR-confirmed SARS-CoV-2 infection or an uninfected control (not recorded which). The sample comprised whole blood. The chain joins TRBV18 to TRBJ2-1; 9 nucleotides align to TRBD2. The CDR3 reads CASSPRDSGGSYNEQFF. CDR3 DNA sequence: TGTGCCAGCTCACCACGTGATAGCGGGGGCAGCTACAATGAGCAGTTCTTC.